This T cell receptor beta chain stems from a study of vaccination effects on CD4 cells after COVID-19. Prior to sequencing, the ViraFEST assay stimulated PBMC with viral peptide pools, which expanded the antigen-specific CD4+ T cells. Subsequent to a culture period of about nine days, CD4+ T cells were isolated. Participants were vaccinated with two doses of either the BNT162b2 or mRNA-1273 vaccine. Generated by immunoSEQ multiplex PCR, the TCRdb table keeps only in-frame clones and is missing some. Of roughly 24,000 clones detected, about 79% appear once; the ten largest clones hold 5.5% to 6.5%. For this clone: Its cognate antigen is unknown.

The germline gives CDR1 LNHDA, CDR2 SQIVND (reference sequence). The CDR3 extends over 13 amino acids. Trimming took 3 bases from V and 11 from J, leaving 16 bases between them. The rearrangement links TRBV19 to TRBJ1-1; D unclear. Here the sequenced sample was CD4+ T cells from PBMCs cultured with SARS-CoV-2 spike peptides, taken after COVID-19 vaccination. This clonotype originated in a human donor who received a COVID-19 vaccine. Some clones in this sample may be carry-over from other donors' samples. CDR3 sequence reads: CASSMRTDKGAFF. DNA of the CDR3: TGTGCCAGTAGTATGCGGACCGACAAAGGCGCTTTCTTT.